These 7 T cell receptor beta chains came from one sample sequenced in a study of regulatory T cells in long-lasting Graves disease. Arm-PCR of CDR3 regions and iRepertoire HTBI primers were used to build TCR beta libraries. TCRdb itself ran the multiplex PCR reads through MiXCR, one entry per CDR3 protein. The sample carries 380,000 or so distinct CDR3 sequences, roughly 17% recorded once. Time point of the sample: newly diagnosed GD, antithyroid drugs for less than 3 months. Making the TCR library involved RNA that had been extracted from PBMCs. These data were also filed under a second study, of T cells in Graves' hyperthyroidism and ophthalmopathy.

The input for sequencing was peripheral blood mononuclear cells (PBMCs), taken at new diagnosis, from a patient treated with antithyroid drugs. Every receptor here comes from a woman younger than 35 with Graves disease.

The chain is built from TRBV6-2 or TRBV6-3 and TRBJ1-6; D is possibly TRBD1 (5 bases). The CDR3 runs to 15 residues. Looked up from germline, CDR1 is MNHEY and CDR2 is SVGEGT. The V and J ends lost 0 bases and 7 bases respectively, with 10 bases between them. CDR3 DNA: TGTGCCAGCAGTTACTCGGTCGGGACCAATTCACCCCTCCACTTT. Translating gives CASSYSVGTNSPLHF.

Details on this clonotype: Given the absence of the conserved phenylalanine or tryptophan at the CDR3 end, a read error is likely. The CDR3 protein is CASSGAGSNYGYTS. The DNA of the CDR3 is TGTGCCAGCTCAGGGGCAGGGAGTAACTATGGCTACACCTCC. The chain employs TRBV28 and TRBJ1-2, with D possibly matching TRBD1 (6 bases). Germline V CDR1 and CDR2: MDHEN, SYDVKM. The CDR3 covers 14 residues. Trimming pared 8 bases from V and 1 base from J, leaving 14 bases between.

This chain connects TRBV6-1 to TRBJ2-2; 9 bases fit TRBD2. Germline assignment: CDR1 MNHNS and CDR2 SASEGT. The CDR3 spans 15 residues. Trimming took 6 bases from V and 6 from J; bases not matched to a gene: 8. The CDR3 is CASRLLGGGAGELFF. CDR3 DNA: TGTGCCAGCAGACTACTTGGCGGGGGGGCCGGGGAGCTGTTTTTT.

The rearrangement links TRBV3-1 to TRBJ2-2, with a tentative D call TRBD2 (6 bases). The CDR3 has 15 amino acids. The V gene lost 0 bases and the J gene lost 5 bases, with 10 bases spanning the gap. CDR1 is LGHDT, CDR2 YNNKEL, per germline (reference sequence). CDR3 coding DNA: TGTGCCAGCAGCCAAGACGGAGGGTGGACCGGGGAGCTGTTTTTT. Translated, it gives CASSQDGGWTGELFF.

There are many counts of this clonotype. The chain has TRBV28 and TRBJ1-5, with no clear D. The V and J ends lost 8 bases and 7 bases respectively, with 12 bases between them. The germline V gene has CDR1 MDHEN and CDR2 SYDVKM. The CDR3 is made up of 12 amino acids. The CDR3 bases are TGTGCCAGCTACGATGACGGACAGCCCCAGCATTTT. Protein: CASYDDGQPQHF.

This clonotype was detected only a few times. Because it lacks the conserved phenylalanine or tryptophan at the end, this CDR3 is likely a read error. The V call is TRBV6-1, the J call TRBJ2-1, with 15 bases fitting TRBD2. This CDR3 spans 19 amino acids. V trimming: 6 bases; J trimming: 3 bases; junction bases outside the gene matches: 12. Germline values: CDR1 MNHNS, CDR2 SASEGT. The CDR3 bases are TGTGCCAGCAGGGCAGGACTAGCGGGAGGGCCCGGACACTACAATGAGCAGTTCTGC. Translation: CASRAGLAGGPGHYNEQFC.

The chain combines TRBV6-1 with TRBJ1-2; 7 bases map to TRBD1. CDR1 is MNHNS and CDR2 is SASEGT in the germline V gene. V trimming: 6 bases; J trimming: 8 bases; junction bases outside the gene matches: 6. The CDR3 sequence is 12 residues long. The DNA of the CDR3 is TGTGCCAGCAGCAAGACAGGGCACGGCTACACCTTC. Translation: CASSKTGHGYTF.